This entry lists 18 T cell receptor beta chains sequenced from one sample in a study of blood T cells in healthy people across ages (dated by TCRdb to between 2014 and 2017). The library was produced with 5' RACE. For sequencing, an Illumina HiSeq 2500 was employed. The second PCR ran for roughly 7 to 11 cycles and used a J-beta primer mix along with a sample-barcoded 5' primer. Using fastp at Q25 and MiXCR, TCRdb reprocessed the public reads and kept productive beta chains. CDR3 protein sequences are deduplicated, and each keeps its most common genes and DNA. Across this sample there are more than 800,000 distinct CDR3 sequences, with roughly 45% seen only once. Clones ranked in the top ten supply 18% of the sample. Source material: blood. All receptors come from a woman in her sixties in good health.

V gene TRBV20-1 combines with J gene TRBJ2-4, with D perhaps TRBD1 or TRBD2 (6 bases each). The DNA matches TRBJ2-7 better at its end, which makes the J call doubtful. The CDR3 spans 16 residues. Germline V gene sequence: CDR1 DFQATT, CDR2 SNEGSKA (reference sequence). CDR3 protein: CSANSRVSGAPHEQYF. The DNA for the CDR3 is TGCAGTGCTAACAGCAGGGTGTCGGGGGCGCCCCACGAGCAGTACTTC.

The chain couples TRBV6-5 to TRBJ2-1, with 12 positions matching TRBD2. The germline gives CDR1 MNHEY, CDR2 SVGAGI. The V gene end was trimmed by 2 bases and the J gene end by 0 bases; junction bases not matched to a gene: 5. The CDR3 loop spans 18 amino acids. The CDR3 loop is CASSYGLAGPSSYNEQFF. CDR3 nucleotide sequence: TGTGCCAGCAGTTACGGACTAGCGGGACCGAGCTCCTACAATGAGCAGTTCTTC.

This clonotype has only a few counts. The gene calls are TRBV20-1 and TRBJ2-7, with unresolved D. The germline V gene encodes CDR1 DFQATT and CDR2 SNEGSKA (reference sequence). V was clipped by 3 bases and J by 4 bases, with 16 bases between them. The CDR3 length is 14 residues. The CDR3 reads CSASQPGRAYEQYF. Written as DNA, the CDR3 is TGCAGTGCTAGCCAGCCAGGCCGCGCTTACGAGCAGTACTTC.

This clonotype appeared a few times. The chain couples TRBV10-3 to TRBJ2-6; 7 bases match TRBD1. Germline V gives CDR1 ENHRY, CDR2 SYGVKD. The V and J ends lost 4 bases and 0 bases, in that order; junction bases with no gene match: 6. The CDR3 loop spans 17 amino acids. CDR3 protein: CAISGTGASSGANVLTF. CDR3 coding DNA: TGTGCCATCAGTGGGACAGGTGCGAGCTCTGGGGCCAACGTCCTGACTTTC.

The J gene is TRBJ2-1, the V gene TRBV28; the D call may be TRBD1 or TRBD2 (5 bases each). Germline assignment: CDR1 MDHEN and CDR2 SYDVKM. This CDR3 is 15 amino acids long. V lost 5 bases, J lost 10 bases, and 21 bases lay in between. CDR3 nucleotides: TGTGCCAGCAGTCCGGGACGCGAGGTCCAATGGGAGCAGTTCTTC. Translated, it gives CASSPGREVQWEQFF.

The chain links TRBV25-1 to TRBJ1-4, with D possibly being TRBD1 (5 bases). Germline lookup yields CDR1 MGHDK and CDR2 SYGVNS. V dropped 5 bases and J dropped 4 bases, with 11 bases sitting between them. This CDR3 region has 14 residues. The CDR3: CASSKRGLNEKLFF. CDR3 DNA: TGTGCCAGCAGTAAGAGGGGCCTTAATGAAAAACTGTTTTTT.

This clonotype appeared a few times. This chain uses TRBV2 with TRBJ2-7, with D unresolved. Trimming shortened V by 3 bases and J by 2 bases, and 11 bases separated the two germline ends. The CDR3 is 14 amino acids. Germline V gene lookup returns CDR1 SNHLY and CDR2 FYNNEI. The CDR3 is CASSETYKAYEQYF. DNA of the CDR3: TGTGCCAGCAGTGAGACTTACAAGGCCTACGAGCAGTACTTC. Full variable domain (outside the CDR3, taken from reference TRBV2 and TRBJ2-7): EPEVTQTPSHQVTQMGQEVILRCVPISNHLYFYWYRQILGQKVEFLVSFYNNEISEKSEIFDDQFSVERPDGSNFTLKIRSTKLEDSAMYFCASSETYKAYEQYFGPGTRLTVT.

This chain uses TRBV28 with TRBJ1-1; tentatively, D is TRBD1 (6 bases). The CDR3 runs to 15 residues. Trimming pared 5 bases from V and 0 bases from J, leaving 13 bases between. Germline CDR1 MDHEN, CDR2 SYDVKM. CDR3 in amino acids: CASSHPTGMNTEAFF. The CDR3 nucleotides read TGTGCCAGCAGTCACCCGACAGGTATGAACACTGAAGCTTTCTTT.

This chain links TRBV7-9 with TRBJ2-3; no clear D. V dropped 2 bases and J dropped 2 bases, with 14 bases sitting between them. CDR1 SEHNR and CDR2 FQNEAQ come from the germline V gene (reference sequence). This CDR3 contains 16 residues. CDR3 sequence: CASSLSGLEHTDTQYF. The DNA for the CDR3 is TGTGCCAGCAGCTTATCAGGCCTAGAGCACACAGATACGCAGTATTTT.

This clonotype was picked up a small number of times. This sequence joins TRBV10-3 and TRBJ2-5, with D maybe TRBD2 (6 bases). There are 19 residues in the CDR3. Per the germline V gene, CDR1 is ENHRY and CDR2 is SYGVKD. V was shortened by 6 bases and J by 5 bases, with 31 bases between the two germline ends. For the CDR3, the DNA is TGTGCCATCAGCGATGACCGGGAGCTGGATACGGCTTCTGGGGAGACCCAGTACTTC. This translates into CAISDDRELDTASGETQYF.

The chain carries TRBV7-9 and TRBJ2-1; TRBD2 aligns across 15 bases. Germline values: CDR1 SEHNR, CDR2 FQNEAQ (reference sequence). J lost 4 bases, V lost 4 bases, and 11 bases had no gene match. This CDR3 is 19 amino acids long. The CDR3 protein is CASSSGLAGGPGQYNEQFF. DNA for the CDR3: TGTGCCAGCAGCTCCGGACTAGCGGGAGGGCCGGGTCAATACAATGAGCAGTTCTTC.

The chain carries TRBV6-5 and TRBJ2-1, with D perhaps matching TRBD1 or TRBD2 (5 bases each). This CDR3 has 14 residues. Germline V gene lookup returns CDR1 MNHEY and CDR2 SVGAGI. V dropped 5 bases and J dropped 13 bases, with 21 bases sitting between them. For the CDR3, the DNA is TGTGCCAGCAGTAAGCCGGGACGAGGAGAGACCCAGTTCTTC. This encodes CASSKPGRGETQFF.

This clonotype came up a few times. V and J are TRBV20-1 and TRBJ2-3, with 7 bases lining up with TRBD2. V trimming: 1 base; J trimming: 0 bases; junction bases outside the gene matches: 7. The CDR3 totals 16 residues. Per germline, CDR1 DFQATT and CDR2 SNEGSKA (reference sequence). The CDR3 is CSARVGASGSTDTQYF. Written as DNA, the CDR3 is TGCAGTGCTAGAGTCGGAGCTAGCGGCAGCACAGATACGCAGTATTTT.

This clonotype was seen only once. This chain connects TRBV28 to TRBJ1-5; D is ambiguous. Deletions cut 6 bases from V and 2 bases from J, with 14 bases between. Germline V lookup: CDR1 MDHEN, CDR2 SYDVKM. This CDR3 has 15 amino acids. CDR3 amino acids: CASRPEVRGNQPQHF. CDR3 DNA sequence: TGTGCCAGCAGACCGGAGGTTAGGGGCAATCAGCCCCAGCATTTT.

This clonotype was detected only a few times. V is TRBV20-1 and J is TRBJ2-1; a weak D match, TRBD1 (6 bases). Trimming took 2 bases from V and 7 from J, leaving 18 bases between them. CDR1 is DFQATT and CDR2 is SNEGSKA in the germline V gene (reference sequence). This CDR3 has 15 residues. CDR3 sequence (DNA): TGCAGTGCTAGATCTGAGGGGGAGAGAAGGAATGAGCAGTTCTTC. It encodes CSARSEGERRNEQFF.

There are a few counts of this clonotype. The gene calls are TRBV29-1 and TRBJ2-3; D may match TRBD1 or TRBD2 (5 bases each). The V end was cut by 6 bases, the J end by 0 bases, with 13 bases between. This CDR3 spans 14 amino acids. Germline V CDR1 and CDR2: SQVTM, ANQGSEA. The CDR3 sequence: CSVKGPPSTDTQYF. The CDR3 coding sequence is TGCAGCGTGAAGGGACCACCTAGCACAGATACGCAGTATTTT.

The genes are TRBV6-1 and TRBJ1-5; 8 nucleotides match TRBD1. Germline CDR1 MNHNS, CDR2 SASEGT. This CDR3 has 14 residues. After removal of 2 bases from V and 7 bases from J, the junction contained 4 bases not matched to a gene. CDR3 in DNA: TGTGCCAGCAGTGAAAGGACAGGGACCCAGCCCCAGCATTTT. This encodes CASSERTGTQPQHF.

Remarks on this clonotype: This clone may be a read error of a much larger clone one base away. DNA of the CDR3: TGCAGCGTTGAAGGGAGGACACATTCCTACAATGAGCAGATCTTC. It specifies CSVEGRTHSYNEQIF. The chain joins TRBV29-1 to TRBJ2-1, with D perhaps given as TRBD1 or TRBD2 (5 bases each). The CDR3 totals 15 residues. Per germline, CDR1 SQVTM and CDR2 ANQGSEA.